Each of the 27 T cell receptor beta chains below was sequenced from the same sample in a study of cytomegalovirus exposure and HLA in healthy donors. Primers included in the PCR were 60 Vbeta and 13 Jbeta primers. Sequencing was performed with immunoSEQ multiplex PCR; in TCRdb, only in-frame clones are kept and a portion is missing. The table shows some 160,000 clones, with about 85% occurring only once. The sequencing input was PBMCs. These receptors were collected from a male donor in good health and CMV-seropositive.

This chain connects TRBV30 to TRBJ2-2, with 8 bases matching TRBD1. The CDR3 extends over 18 amino acids. With V trimmed by 4 bases and J by 3 bases, 16 bases remained unmatched. Germline CDR1 is GTSNPN and CDR2 is SVGIG (reference sequence). CDR3: CAWTLSRDRRAHTGELFF. The CDR3 DNA is TGTGCCTGGACCTTAAGTCGGGACAGGAGGGCCCACACCGGGGAGCTGTTTTTT.

This chain connects TRBV6-5 to TRBJ2-2; 12 nucleotides line up with TRBD2. Per the germline V gene, CDR1 is MNHEY and CDR2 is SVGAGI. This CDR3 has 15 residues. The trim removed 2 bases at V and 5 bases at J, leaving 0 bases unmatched. As DNA, the CDR3 is TGTGCCAGCAGTTACGGGACTAGCGGGACCGGGGAGCTGTTTTTT. Residues: CASSYGTSGTGELFF.

The sample holds a few counts of this clone. J is TRBJ1-2 and V is TRBV7-9; TRBD1 might be the D (5 bases). The ends were cut back, 5 bases at V and 4 bases at J, with 14 bases in the middle. The CDR3 has 14 residues. Looked up from germline, CDR1 is SEHNR and CDR2 is FQNEAQ (reference sequence). The CDR3 sequence: CASSPPDKSYGYTF. CDR3 nucleotides: TGTGCCAGCAGCCCCCCGGACAAATCCTATGGCTACACCTTC. The full variable domain, in which reference TRBV7-9 and TRBJ1-2 provide the parts outside the CDR3, is DTGVSQNPRHKITKRGQNVTFRCDPISEHNRLYWYRQTLGQGPEFLTYFQNEAQLEKSRLLSDRFSAERPKGSFSTLEIQRTEQGDSAMYLCASSPPDKSYGYTFGSGTRLTVV.

The chain recombines TRBV5-6 with TRBJ1-5; perhaps TRBD1 as D (5 bases). The CDR3 length is 14 residues. Trimming took 10 bases from V and 3 from J, leaving 17 bases between them. Germline V gene lookup returns CDR1 SGHDT and CDR2 YYEEEE. CDR3 sequence reads: CAHGGEVDNQPQHF. CDR3 nucleotide sequence: TGTGCCCACGGGGGGGAAGTTGACAATCAGCCCCAGCATTTT.

Only a few counts were recorded for this clone. The genes are TRBV19 and TRBJ2-2; no definite D call. V shed 7 bases and J shed 2 bases, with 5 bases lying between them. Per the germline V gene, CDR1 is LNHDA and CDR2 is SQIVND (reference sequence). This CDR3 contains 12 residues. The CDR3 spells CASTRNTGELFF. The CDR3 coding sequence is TGTGCCAGTACTAGAAACACCGGGGAGCTGTTTTTT.

The J gene is TRBJ2-7, the V gene TRBV2, with D possibly TRBD2 on 5 matching bases. Germline-derived CDR1 and CDR2 are SNHLY and FYNNEI. V lost 8 bases, J lost 2 bases, and 13 bases lay in between. This CDR3 contains 13 residues. This chain's CDR3 is CASRIAGTYEQYF. As DNA, the CDR3 is TGTGCCAGCCGCATTGCCGGGACCTACGAGCAGTACTTC. The full variable domain, in which reference TRBV2 and TRBJ2-7 provide the parts outside the CDR3, is EPEVTQTPSHQVTQMGQEVILRCVPISNHLYFYWYRQILGQKVEFLVSFYNNEISEKSEIFDDQFSVERPDGSNFTLKIRSTKLEDSAMYFCASRIAGTYEQYFGPGTRLTVT.

The chain recombines TRBV7-5 with TRBJ2-1; the table's D call, TRBD2, has no DNA check behind it. TRBV7-5 is listed as a pseudogene. The CDR3 loop spans 14 amino acids. CDR3 residues: CVRSFWTRRNEQFF. For the CDR3, the DNA is TGTGTCAGAAGCTTTTGGACTAGGCGCAATGAGCAGTTCTTC.

This chain uses TRBV7-2 with TRBJ2-7; D gene unclear. The V gene lost 2 bases and the J gene lost 3 bases, with 8 bases spanning the gap. The CDR3 spans 13 residues. Germline V gene data show CDR1 as SGHTA and CDR2 as FQGNSA. For the CDR3, the DNA is TGTGCCAGCAGCTTACGGAGACTCTACGAGCAGTACTTC. It specifies CASSLRRLYEQYF.

This chain uses TRBV30 with TRBJ1-2; no clear D. V was trimmed by 5 bases and J by 5 bases, leaving 12 bases between them. Germline-derived CDR1 and CDR2 are GTSNPN and SVGIG (reference sequence). CDR3 size: 12 residues. CDR3 nucleotides: TGTGCCTGGGGCCGTACGGGGTATGGCTACACCTTC. Protein: CAWGRTGYGYTF.

V and J are TRBV7-6 and TRBJ2-7; TRBD2 agrees at 10 bases. The CDR3 contains 16 residues. Trimming took 5 bases from V and 4 from J; bases not matched to a gene: 11. Germline lookup yields CDR1 SGHVS and CDR2 FNYEAQ. The chain's CDR3 is CASSRSSGGTTYEQYF. In DNA, the CDR3 is TGTGCCAGCAGCCGGTCTAGCGGGGGAACCACTTACGAGCAGTACTTC.

V is TRBV7-9 and J is TRBJ2-7, with D uncertain. Germline CDR1 SEHNR, CDR2 FQNEAQ (reference sequence). The germline V and J ends were trimmed by 4 bases and 5 bases, with 9 bases remaining between them. The CDR3 runs to 12 residues. This CDR3 is CASSSSTDEQYF. The CDR3 nucleotides read TGTGCCAGCAGCTCTTCTACGGACGAGCAGTACTTC.

The genes are TRBV14 and TRBJ1-2, with 9 bases aligning to TRBD1. CDR3 size: 15 residues. CDR1 SGHDN and CDR2 FVKESK come from the germline V gene. J lost 6 bases, V lost 3 bases, and 8 bases had no gene match. In nucleotides, the CDR3 is TGTGCCAGCAGCCATAGGACAGGGGCTCCAGATGGCTACACCTTC. Protein product: CASSHRTGAPDGYTF. Combining the CDR3 with reference TRBV14 and TRBJ1-2 gives the whole variable domain EAGVTQFPSHSVIEKGQTVTLRCDPISGHDNLYWYRRVMGKEIKFLLHFVKESKQDESGMPNNRFLAERTGGTYSTLKVQPAELEDSGVYFCASSHRTGAPDGYTFGSGTRLTVV.

The sample holds one count of this clone. The gene calls are TRBV6-1 and TRBJ2-1; D is possibly TRBD2 (5 bases). The CDR3 runs 15 residues. CDR1 is MNHNS, CDR2 SASEGT, per germline. V was shortened by 5 bases and J by 7 bases, with 18 bases between the two germline ends. CDR3 amino acids: CASSKTTLMMNEQFF. Here the CDR3 DNA reads TGTGCCAGCAGTAAGACTACCTTGATGATGAATGAGCAGTTCTTC.

As regards this clone: One end of the junction is discordant with germline, which a read error may explain. The J gene is TRBJ2-5, the V gene TRBV9, with 8 bases fitting TRBD2. This CDR3 comprises 15 residues. CDR1 SGDLS and CDR2 YYNGEE come from the germline V gene. As DNA, the CDR3 is TGTGCCAACAGCGCCAATATAGCGGGAAGGGAGACCCAGTACTTC. It specifies CANSANIAGRETQYF.

The chain has TRBV5-6 and TRBJ2-5, with TRBD1 matching over 7 bases. The end of the DNA fits TRBJ2-7 better, so the J call may be wrong. This CDR3 is 12 amino acids long. Germline V gives CDR1 SGHDT, CDR2 YYEEEE. DNA for the CDR3: TGTGCCAGCACCGGACAGGTCTACGAGCAGTACTTC. It is translated as CASTGQVYEQYF.

The CDR3 here is CASSVSEGGYNEQFF. The DNA of the CDR3 is TGTGCCAGCAGCGTTAGCGAAGGAGGGTACAATGAGCAGTTCTTC. The rearrangement uses TRBV9 and TRBJ2-1; the D gene is possibly TRBD2 (6 bases). V was shortened by 2 bases and J by 4 bases, with 13 bases between the two germline ends. The CDR3 sequence is 15 residues long. Per germline, CDR1 SGDLS and CDR2 YYNGEE.

V is TRBV30 and J is TRBJ1-1; D is uncertain. CDR3 size: 12 residues. Germline V gives CDR1 GTSNPN, CDR2 SVGIG (reference sequence). With 2 bases removed from V and 1 base from J, the gap between germline ends came to 5 bases. The CDR3 coding sequence is TGTGCCTGGAGTCTCTCGAACACTGAAGCTTTCTTT. Translating it yields CAWSLSNTEAFF.

The J gene is TRBJ2-7, the V gene TRBV18; TRBD1 is a possible D gene (6 bases). From germline, CDR1 is KGHSH and CDR2 LQKENI. This CDR3 region has 13 residues. Trimming left V 6 bases short and J 6 bases short, with 15 bases between. In nucleotides, the CDR3 is TGTGCCAGCTCCCAGGGACAACTTTCCGAGCAGTACTTC. Its protein is CASSQGQLSEQYF.

This chain connects TRBV19 to TRBJ2-7, with TRBD2 matching 9 bases. The CDR3 consists of 15 residues. Trimming cost V 6 bases and J 7 bases; bases outside gene matches: 13. Germline-derived CDR1 and CDR2 are LNHDA and SQIVND (reference sequence). The DNA of the CDR3 is TGTGCCAGTAGCTTCCTCTCTAGCGGGATTCGAGAGCAGTACTTC. Protein: CASSFLSSGIREQYF.

The chain has TRBV27 and TRBJ2-5; 9 nucleotides match TRBD1. Germline V gene sequence: CDR1 MNHEY, CDR2 SMNVEV (reference sequence). This CDR3 is built from 13 residues. J lost 6 bases, V lost 8 bases, and 7 bases had no gene match. The CDR3 reads CASWGQGEKTQYF. CDR3 in DNA: TGTGCCAGCTGGGGACAGGGCGAAAAGACCCAGTACTTC.

The rearrangement joins TRBV5-6 to TRBJ1-1; no reliable D call. Trimming cost V 3 bases and J 1 base, with 16 bases left between them. CDR1 is SGHDT, CDR2 YYEEEE, per germline. CDR3 length: 16 amino acids. The CDR3 DNA reads as TGTGCCAGCAGCTCTACCGGGATTCGATCGAACACTGAAGCTTTCTTT. Translation: CASSSTGIRSNTEAFF.

A single count supports this clone. The chain combines TRBV28 with TRBJ1-3, with a tentative D call TRBD1 (5 bases). This CDR3 comprises 13 residues. Germline CDR1 is MDHEN and CDR2 is SYDVKM. The V gene lost 6 bases and the J gene lost 4 bases, with 10 bases spanning the gap. The CDR3 DNA reads TGTGCCAGCAGGAGGGGAGGAGGAAACACCATATATTTT. Translation gives CASRRGGGNTIYF. Full variable domain (missing parts from reference TRBV28 and TRBJ1-3): DVKVTQSSRYLVKRTGEKVFLECVQDMDHENMFWYRQDPGLGLRLIYFSYDVKMKEKGDIPEGYSVSREKKERFSLILESASTNQTSMYLCASRRGGGNTIYFGEGSWLTVV.

The CDR3 DNA is TGTGCCAGCAGCCCGAAAACGATATACATCACCGGGGAGCTGTTTTTT. Translated, it gives CASSPKTIYITGELFF. The genes are TRBV27 and TRBJ2-2; no definite D call. The CDR3 is 16 amino acids. In germline, CDR1 is MNHEY, CDR2 SMNVEV (reference sequence). V lost 6 bases, J lost 4 bases, and 18 bases lay in between.

The chain employs TRBV7-9 and TRBJ1-2; a possible D gene is TRBD1 (6 bases). Deletions cut 5 bases from V and 3 bases from J, with 13 bases between. This CDR3 is 14 amino acids long. Germline CDR1 SEHNR, CDR2 FQNEAQ (reference sequence). The CDR3: CASSAGGGYYGYTF. CDR3 in DNA: TGTGCCAGCAGCGCCGGGGGGGGCTACTATGGCTACACCTTC.

The sample holds a few counts of this clone. V usage is TRBV5-1 and J usage is TRBJ2-7; the match to TRBD2 covers 9 bases. CDR1 is SGHRS and CDR2 is YFSETQ in the germline V gene. Trimming removed 5 bases from V and 3 bases from J; junction bases left unmatched: 9. The CDR3 has 15 amino acids. CDR3 in DNA: TGCGCCAGCAGTGGGGGGGGTAGCGGGAGCTACGAGCAGTACTTC. Protein: CASSGGGSGSYEQYF.

V and J are TRBV14 and TRBJ2-4, with 7 nucleotides matching TRBD1. The germline CDR1 and CDR2 sequences are SGHDN and FVKESK. The J segment lost 9 bases and the V segment lost 4 bases, leaving 3 bases of the junction unmatched. The CDR3 loop spans 12 amino acids. DNA for the CDR3: TGTGCCAGCAGCCGGAACAGGGGCATTCAGTACTTC. Residues: CASSRNRGIQYF.

The rearrangement joins TRBV19 to TRBJ2-2, with D uncertain. This CDR3 is 13 amino acids long. Germline V gene sequence: CDR1 LNHDA, CDR2 SQIVND (reference sequence). The germline V and J ends were trimmed by 7 bases and 6 bases, with 12 bases remaining between them. The CDR3 is CASTKLSAGELFF. CDR3 in DNA: TGTGCCAGTACCAAACTGAGCGCCGGGGAGCTGTTTTTT.